This TCR beta chain originates from a study of T cell responses to AZD1222 COVID-19 vaccine. Study-level findings and limits: Just a handful of AZD1222 recipients tested seropositive at baseline. Across spike, vaccine-associated CD4 TCRs were found, dominant at 160-218 and 743-854. There were mostly white British donors and more females than males, and clonal diversity was possibly underestimated.

As regards this clone: Its antigen remains unidentified.

Libraries were prepared by immunoSEQ multiplex PCR; TCRdb keeps only in-frame clonotypes and omits some of them. The sample comprises some 100,000 clones, 70% to 90% of which are singletons, and roughly 15% rests with the top ten. Germline V gene lookup returns CDR1 SQVTM and CDR2 ANQGSEA. This CDR3 comprises 13 residues. Between the trimmed V and J ends, which lost 4 bases and 5 bases, there was a span of 14 bases. The chain uses TRBV29-1 and TRBJ2-5; the D call may be TRBD1 or TRBD2 (5 bases each). The receptor comes from an adult who received the AZD1222 COVID-19 vaccine. This specimen was peripheral blood, taken 28 days after the second AZD1222 dose. CDR3 DNA: TGCAGCGTTGGACCGAGGGGTGGGGAGACCCAGTACTTC. This gives the protein CSVGPRGGETQYF.